Listed here are 12 T cell receptor beta chains from one sample, sequenced in a study of blood T cell repertoires in COVID-19. The table came from immunoSEQ multiplex PCR; TCRdb's copy has only in-frame clones and leaves some out. The table lists some 120,000 clones, roughly three quarters of them singletons. Sequenced input: peripheral blood. These receptor sequences come from a man older than 75 with acute or convalescent COVID-19.

The V and J genes are TRBV5-6 and TRBJ2-5; TRBD2 aligns across 10 bases. The CDR3 spans 16 residues. The ends lost 4 bases at V and 1 base at J; junction bases unmatched: 7. Germline CDR1 reads SGHDT; CDR2 reads YYEEEE. The CDR3 is CASSRRTSGTQETQYF. The CDR3 bases are TGTGCCAGCAGCCGACGGACTAGCGGCACCCAAGAGACCCAGTACTTC.

V gene TRBV6-2 or TRBV6-3 combines with J gene TRBJ2-6; 7 bases are a match to TRBD1. The V gene end was trimmed by 6 bases and the J gene end by 0 bases; junction bases not matched to a gene: 5. Germline loops: CDR1 MNHEY, CDR2 SVGEGT. The CDR3 is 16 residues long. CDR3 residues: CASSSGQRSGANVLTF. As DNA, the CDR3 is TGTGCCAGCAGCTCGGGACAGCGCTCTGGGGCCAACGTCCTGACTTTC.

The rearrangement links TRBV4-2 to TRBJ2-7, with TRBD2 identical over 8 bases. Losses at the gene ends were 2 bases for V and 0 bases for J; bases not matched to a gene: 15. Germline V gives CDR1 LGHNA, CDR2 YNFKEQ. This CDR3 contains 19 residues. DNA of the CDR3: TGTGCCAGCAGCCAACAACCAACGAGCGGGGGCGCAAGCTCCTACGAGCAGTACTTC. It specifies CASSQQPTSGGASSYEQYF.

This clone was found a few times. CDR3 DNA: TGTGCCAGCAGCCAAGATTCAAGGGAGGCTAATGAAAAACTGTTTTTT. Translating it yields CASSQDSREANEKLFF. The V call is TRBV3-1 (or the pseudogene TRBV3-2), the J call TRBJ1-4; no firm D call. V was pared by 0 bases and J by 3 bases, with 11 bases between. The CDR3 spans 16 residues. Germline CDR1 LGHDT, CDR2 YNNKEL (reference sequence).

V and J are TRBV28 and TRBJ2-5; TRBD2 matches 7 bases. Trimming at V came to 2 bases and at J to 7 bases, leaving 28 bases not matched to a gene. Looked up from germline, CDR1 is MDHEN and CDR2 is SYDVKM. CDR3 size: 21 residues. In DNA form, the CDR3 reads TGTGCCAGCAGTTTAAGGGCTGTCTCGGGGACTACAGGTCCGACTCATGGGACCCAGTACTTC. Amino acid sequence: CASSLRAVSGTTGPTHGTQYF. The variable domain in full, with the rest retrieved from reference TRBV28 and TRBJ2-5, is DVKVTQSSRYLVKRTGEKVFLECVQDMDHENMFWYRQDPGLGLRLIYFSYDVKMKEKGDIPEGYSVSREKKERFSLILESASTNQTSMYLCASSLRAVSGTTGPTHGTQYFGPGTRLLVL.

This sequence joins TRBV3-1 (or the pseudogene TRBV3-2) and TRBJ1-2; D is unresolved. V lost 3 bases and J 3 bases, leaving 11 bases between the germline ends. Germline values: CDR1 LGHDT, CDR2 YNNKEL (reference sequence). CDR3 length equals 14 residues. This CDR3 is CASSQAGTYYGYTF. The CDR3 region has the DNA TGTGCCAGCAGCCAGGCGGGAACATACTATGGCTACACCTTC.

This sequence joins TRBV5-1 and TRBJ1-1; 7 nucleotides match TRBD1. After removal of 3 bases from V and 4 bases from J, the junction contained 9 bases not matched to a gene. The germline V gene has CDR1 SGHRS and CDR2 YFSETQ. The CDR3 runs 15 residues. The CDR3 loop reads CASSSQRGGVTEAFF. The CDR3 DNA reads TGCGCCAGCAGCTCCCAGCGAGGGGGCGTCACTGAAGCTTTCTTT.

This rearrangement joins TRBV6-1 to TRBJ2-7, with D unresolved. The CDR3 totals 15 residues. CDR1 MNHNS and CDR2 SASEGT come from the germline V gene. Trimming shortened V by 0 bases and J by 3 bases, and 12 bases separated the two germline ends. The CDR3 spells CASSEAGQEGYEQYF. The CDR3 DNA follows: TGTGCCAGCAGTGAAGCGGGTCAGGAAGGCTACGAGCAGTACTTC.

At least ten counts were recorded for this clone. J is TRBJ1-2 and V is TRBV19, with 8 bases aligning to TRBD1. The germline V gene encodes CDR1 LNHDA and CDR2 SQIVND (reference sequence). The V segment lost 5 bases and the J segment 5 bases; nucleotides outside the gene matches: 4. This CDR3 spans 13 amino acids. The CDR3 loop reads CASSRGQGYGYTF. CDR3 bases: TGTGCCAGTAGTCGCGGACAGGGTTATGGCTACACCTTC.

V and J are TRBV10-3 and TRBJ2-5, with D possibly being TRBD1 (5 bases). V lost 5 bases to trimming and J lost 5 bases, with 21 bases between them. CDR1 is ENHRY, CDR2 SYGVKD, per germline. CDR3 length equals 16 residues. The CDR3 DNA follows: TGTGCCATCAGTCGGGCGGTAAAGGGGTCGTTGGAGACCCAGTACTTC. Amino acids: CAISRAVKGSLETQYF.

The chain couples TRBV7-9 to TRBJ1-1; D is perhaps TRBD1 (5 bases). CDR3 length: 15 residues. Trimming removed 5 bases from V and 0 bases from J, with 13 bases in between. Germline V CDR1 and CDR2: SEHNR, FQNEAQ (reference sequence). The CDR3: CASSRTGNMNTEAFF. CDR3 nucleotide sequence: TGTGCCAGCAGCCGCACAGGTAACATGAACACTGAAGCTTTCTTT.

This clone was detected a few times. The J gene is TRBJ1-6, the V gene TRBV14; possible D gene TRBD1, 6 bases. Trimming left V 2 bases short and J 6 bases short, with 11 bases between. The CDR3 length is 15 residues. CDR1 is SGHDN, CDR2 FVKESK, per germline. CDR3 sequence reads: CASSQIQGANSPLHF. CDR3 in DNA: TGTGCCAGCAGCCAAATACAGGGAGCTAATTCACCCCTCCACTTT.